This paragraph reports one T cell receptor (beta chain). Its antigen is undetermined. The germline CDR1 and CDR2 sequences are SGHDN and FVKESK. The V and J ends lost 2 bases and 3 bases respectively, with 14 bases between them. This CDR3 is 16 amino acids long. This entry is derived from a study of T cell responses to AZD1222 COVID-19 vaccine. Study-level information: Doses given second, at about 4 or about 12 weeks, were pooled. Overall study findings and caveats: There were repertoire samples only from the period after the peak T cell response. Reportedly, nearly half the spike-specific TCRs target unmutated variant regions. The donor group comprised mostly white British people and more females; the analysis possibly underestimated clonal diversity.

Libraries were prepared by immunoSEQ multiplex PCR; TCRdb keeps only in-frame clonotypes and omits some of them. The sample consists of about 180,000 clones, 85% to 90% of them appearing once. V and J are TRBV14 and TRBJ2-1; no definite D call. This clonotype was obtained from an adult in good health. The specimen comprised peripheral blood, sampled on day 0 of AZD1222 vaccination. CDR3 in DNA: TGTGCCAGCAGCCAAAACCCGGCTATCGGCTACAATGAGCAGTTCTTC. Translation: CASSQNPAIGYNEQFF. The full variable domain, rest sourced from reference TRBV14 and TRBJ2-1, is EAGVTQFPSHSVIEKGQTVTLRCDPISGHDNLYWYRRVMGKEIKFLLHFVKESKQDESGMPNNRFLAERTGGTYSTLKVQPAELEDSGVYFCASSQNPAIGYNEQFFGPGTRLTVL.